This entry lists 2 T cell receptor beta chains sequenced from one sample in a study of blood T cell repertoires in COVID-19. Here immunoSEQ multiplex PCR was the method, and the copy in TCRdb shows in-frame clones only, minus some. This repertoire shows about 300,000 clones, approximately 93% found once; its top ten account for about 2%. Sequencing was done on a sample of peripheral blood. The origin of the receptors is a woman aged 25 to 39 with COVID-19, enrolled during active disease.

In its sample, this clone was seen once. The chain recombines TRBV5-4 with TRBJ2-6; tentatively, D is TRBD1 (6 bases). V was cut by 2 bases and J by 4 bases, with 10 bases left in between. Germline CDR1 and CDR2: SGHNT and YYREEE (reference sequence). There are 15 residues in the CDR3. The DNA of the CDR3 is TGTGCCAGCAGCTTCGAGGGGGTCGGGGCCAACGTCCTGACTTTC. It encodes CASSFEGVGANVLTF.

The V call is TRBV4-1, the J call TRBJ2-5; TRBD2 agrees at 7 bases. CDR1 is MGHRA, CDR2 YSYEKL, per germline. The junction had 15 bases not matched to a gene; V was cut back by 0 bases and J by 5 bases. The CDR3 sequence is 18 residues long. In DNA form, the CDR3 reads TGCGCCAGCAGCCAAGAACGAATTCCCGGGACTAACGACGAGACCCAGTACTTC. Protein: CASSQERIPGTNDETQYF.